The 20 T cell receptor beta chains in this list originate from one sample, sequenced in a study of vaccination effects on CD4 cells after COVID-19. Prior to sequencing, the ViraFEST assay stimulated PBMC with viral peptide pools, which expanded the antigen-specific CD4+ T cells. Isolating CD4+ T cells followed less than 11 days of culture. Everyone in the study got two shots of either the BNT162b2 or mRNA-1273 vaccine. Data came from immunoSEQ multiplex PCR; TCRdb stores just in-frame clones and leaves some out. Of 64,000 or so clones listed, just under 80% are singletons. The antigens these receptors bind are not known. This material consisted of CD4+ T cells from PBMCs cultured with HCoV-OC43 spike peptides, taken after COVID-19 vaccination. Subset given: HCoV-OC43 spike overlapping peptide pool stimulation. The receptors stem from a human donor who received a COVID-19 vaccine.

The chain is built from TRBV19 and TRBJ2-1, with a possible D match to TRBD2 (6 bases). The CDR3 sequence is 15 residues long. Germline lookup yields CDR1 LNHDA and CDR2 SQIVND (reference sequence). The ends were cut back, 6 bases at V and 3 bases at J, with 15 bases in the middle. CDR3 protein: CASRGISGFYNEQFF. In DNA form, the CDR3 reads TGTGCCAGTAGGGGGATTAGCGGATTCTACAATGAGCAGTTCTTC.

This chain's CDR3 is CASSMGGGENTEAFF. Here the CDR3 DNA reads TGTGCCAGTAGTATGGGAGGGGGCGAAAACACTGAAGCTTTCTTT. This rearrangement joins TRBV19 to TRBJ1-1, with 7 bases aligning to TRBD1. This CDR3 has 15 residues. V shed 3 bases, J shed 2 bases, and the junction held 6 bases outside the gene matches. The germline V gene encodes CDR1 LNHDA and CDR2 SQIVND (reference sequence).

This rearrangement joins TRBV9 to TRBJ2-2, with 11 bases fitting TRBD1. CDR3 size: 16 residues. With V trimmed by 2 bases and J by 5 bases, 5 bases remained unmatched. Germline V gene data show CDR1 as SGDLS and CDR2 as YYNGEE. For the CDR3, the DNA is TGTGCCAGCAGCGTCACCGGGACAGGGGGAACCGGGGAGCTGTTTTTT. Translated, it gives CASSVTGTGGTGELFF.

CDR3 sequence (DNA): TGTGCCAGCAGCTTGAGAAGACAGGGAGGAGATACGCAGTATTTT. Its translation is CASSLRRQGGDTQYF. The gene calls are TRBV5-5 and TRBJ2-3; D may be TRBD1 (7 bases). Looked up from germline, CDR1 is SGHKS and CDR2 is YYEKEE (reference sequence). V was shortened by 1 base and J by 5 bases, with 14 bases between the two germline ends. CDR3 length equals 15 residues.

This clone was observed a handful of times. The chain is built from TRBV5-1 and TRBJ1-6; 8 bases are shared with TRBD1. CDR1 SGHRS and CDR2 YFSETQ come from the germline V gene. The V and J ends lost 4 bases and 9 bases, in that order; junction bases with no gene match: 6. The CDR3 consists of 14 residues. The DNA for the CDR3 is TGCGCCAGCAGCGTCGGACAGGGCGGTTCACCCCTCCACTTT. As protein: CASSVGQGGSPLHF.

This rearrangement joins TRBV2 to TRBJ1-6; D is unresolved. CDR1 is SNHLY and CDR2 is FYNNEI in the germline V gene. V gave up 6 bases and J gave up 9 bases, with 9 bases separating them. The CDR3 contains 12 residues. The CDR3 region has the DNA TGTGCCAGCAGGGGAAATGGTTCACCCCTCCACTTT. It is translated as CASRGNGSPLHF.

The chain has TRBV7-3 and TRBJ2-5; TRBD1 aligns across 7 bases. The germline V gene has CDR1 SGHTA and CDR2 FQGTGA. The length of the CDR3 is 15 residues. V lost 1 base and J lost 5; bases outside the gene matches: 7. The CDR3 bases are TGTGCCAGCAGCTTAAACAAGGGGGCAGGGGAGACCCAGTACTTC. Encoded protein: CASSLNKGAGETQYF.

The chain joins TRBV11-3 to TRBJ2-7; 11 bases match TRBD1. V lost 1 base, J lost 6 bases, and 14 bases stayed unmatched. The germline V gene has CDR1 SGHNT and CDR2 YENEEA. There are 18 residues in the CDR3. This chain's CDR3 is CASSLGAIGQGAESEQYV. CDR3 nucleotide sequence: TGTGCCAGCAGCTTAGGTGCTATTGGACAGGGGGCAGAGAGCGAGCAGTACGTC.

The chain uses TRBV27 and TRBJ2-2, with TRBD2 matching 8 bases. Trimming at V came to 2 bases and at J to 3 bases, leaving 5 bases not matched to a gene. The CDR3 consists of 16 residues. Germline loops: CDR1 MNHEY, CDR2 SMNVEV (reference sequence). Here the CDR3 reads CASSLRAGGHTGELFF. The CDR3 DNA follows: TGTGCCAGCAGTTTAAGGGCGGGGGGCCACACCGGGGAGCTGTTTTTT.

V is TRBV6-2 or TRBV6-3 and J is TRBJ2-3; unclear D gene. V lost 5 bases, J lost 7 bases, and 13 bases lay in between. The CDR3 consists of 13 residues. Looked up from germline, CDR1 is MNHEY and CDR2 is SVGEGT. The CDR3, as DNA: TGTGCCAGCAGTCGCTACTTCCCCTATACGCAGTATTTT. Translated, it gives CASSRYFPYTQYF.

The V gene is TRBV5-1, the J gene TRBJ2-3; D possibly corresponds to TRBD2 (6 bases). Looked up from germline, CDR1 is SGHRS and CDR2 is YFSETQ. The CDR3 spans 14 residues. Trimming took 4 bases from V and 8 from J, leaving 17 bases between them. Here the CDR3 reads CASSEGLAYGTQYF. In DNA, the CDR3 is TGCGCCAGCAGCGAGGGACTTGCATACGGTACGCAGTATTTT.

The chain combines TRBV10-2 with TRBJ2-5; the D gene is possibly TRBD2 (5 bases). Germline V lookup: CDR1 WSHSY, CDR2 SAAADI. Between the trimmed V and J ends, which lost 6 bases and 0 bases, there was a span of 5 bases. There are 12 residues in the CDR3. CDR3 loop: CASRDYQETQYF. The CDR3 DNA sequence: TGCGCCAGCAGGGACTACCAAGAGACCCAGTACTTC.

The chain links TRBV5-1 to TRBJ2-7; the match to TRBD1 covers 7 bases. The CDR3 has 14 amino acids. V gave up 4 bases and J gave up 2 bases; unmatched junction bases: 6. CDR1 and CDR2 from the germline V gene are SGHRS and YFSETQ. The CDR3 region is CASSTRQGPYEQYV. The CDR3 DNA reads TGCGCCAGCAGCACCCGACAGGGCCCCTACGAGCAGTACGTC.

The chain uses TRBV24-1 and TRBJ1-2; perhaps TRBD1 as D (5 bases). The CDR3 sequence is 15 residues long. Germline values: CDR1 KGHDR, CDR2 SFDVKD. V was shortened by 3 bases and J by 0 bases, with 10 bases between the two germline ends. The CDR3 sequence: CATSDAQATNYGYTF. DNA of the CDR3: TGTGCCACCAGTGATGCACAGGCGACTAACTATGGCTACACCTTC.

V gene TRBV6-1 combines with J gene TRBJ1-4, with D uncertain. With 1 base removed from V and 6 bases from J, the gap between germline ends came to 12 bases. The CDR3 loop spans 15 amino acids. Germline CDR1 reads MNHNS; CDR2 reads SASEGT. CDR3 coding DNA: TGTGCCAGCAGTGAAGGTCTCCTCCTATATGAAAAACTGTTTTTT. Translation gives CASSEGLLLYEKLFF.

V gene TRBV18 combines with J gene TRBJ1-1; D may be TRBD1 (6 bases). Germline lookup yields CDR1 KGHSH and CDR2 LQKENI. The length of the CDR3 is 12 residues. V gave up 6 bases and J gave up 11 bases, with 16 bases separating them. CDR3 nucleotide sequence: TGTGCCAGCTCGGATCCCCAGGGGAGGGCTTTCTTT. Its translation is CASSDPQGRAFF.

V usage is TRBV5-4 and J usage is TRBJ1-1; D remains unclear. Germline V CDR1 and CDR2: SGHNT, YYREEE (reference sequence). V shed 2 bases and J shed 0 bases, with 14 bases lying between them. The CDR3 covers 16 residues. DNA for the CDR3: TGTGCCAGCAGCTTTGTAGCAACTCCTATGAACACTGAAGCTTTCTTT. Translated: CASSFVATPMNTEAFF.

This clone showed up just once. This chain links TRBV11-1 with TRBJ2-5, with 7 bases matching TRBD1. The CDR3 length is 12 residues. V was clipped by 3 bases and J by 5 bases; unmatched bases: 0. Germline V gene lookup returns CDR1 SGHAT and CDR2 FQDESV (reference sequence). The CDR3 DNA reads as TGTGCCAGCAGCTTGGACAGGGAGACCCAGTACTTC. Its protein product is CASSLDRETQYF.

This clone appeared a single time. This chain connects TRBV4-1 to TRBJ1-1; possibly TRBD1 for D (5 bases). Per germline, CDR1 MGHRA and CDR2 YSYEKL. Trimming pared 4 bases from V and 0 bases from J, leaving 9 bases between. There are 14 residues in the CDR3. Written as DNA, the CDR3 is TGCGCCAGCAGCCCCAGGACATTGAACACTGAAGCTTTCTTT. This sequence encodes CASSPRTLNTEAFF.

This chain connects TRBV7-2 to TRBJ2-5, with no clear D. The CDR3 extends over 13 amino acids. Germline V CDR1 and CDR2: SGHTA, FQGNSA. Trimming pared 1 base from V and 7 bases from J, leaving 10 bases between. The DNA of the CDR3 is TGTGCCAGCAGCTTAGACACGATAGGGACCCAGTACTTC. This sequence encodes CASSLDTIGTQYF.